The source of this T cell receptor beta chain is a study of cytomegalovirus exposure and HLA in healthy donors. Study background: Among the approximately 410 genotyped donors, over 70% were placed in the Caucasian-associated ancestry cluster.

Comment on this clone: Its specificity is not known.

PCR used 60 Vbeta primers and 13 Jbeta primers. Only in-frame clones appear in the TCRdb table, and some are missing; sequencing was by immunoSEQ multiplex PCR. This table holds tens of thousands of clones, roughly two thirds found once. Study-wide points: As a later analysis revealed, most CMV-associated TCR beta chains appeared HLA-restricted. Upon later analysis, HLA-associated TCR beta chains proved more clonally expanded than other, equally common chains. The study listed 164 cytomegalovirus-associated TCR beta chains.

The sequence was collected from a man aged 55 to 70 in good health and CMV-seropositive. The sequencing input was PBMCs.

CDR3 sequence: CASSLKAREAFF. CDR3 bases: TGTGCCAGCAGTTTGAAGGCTAGGGAAGCTTTCTTT. The chain is built from TRBV28 and TRBJ1-1, with D hard to call. The CDR3 loop spans 12 amino acids. V was cut by 3 bases and J by 8 bases, with 10 bases left in between. Germline loops: CDR1 MDHEN, CDR2 SYDVKM.